A single sample gave rise to the 30 T cell receptor beta chains below, sequenced in a study of persistence of HIV-infected CD4 T cells. Nonspecific anti-CD3/anti-CD28 bead stimulation represents the broad CD4+ T cell repertoire. CD4+ T cells upregulating both CD40 ligand and CD69 were sorted as responding cells. The libraries were made with immunoSEQ version 4 in survey mode. The protocol was immunoSEQ multiplex PCR, while the TCRdb copy is restricted to in-frame clones and leaves out a portion. The sample shows some 50,000 clones, 75% to 90% of them seen only once. Which antigens these TCRs recognize remains unknown. The source was CD4+ T cells sorted from PBMCs after roughly 19-hour stimulation, collected from a patient who received antiretroviral therapy. The receptors derive from an adult woman with HIV who was CMV-seropositive.

The rearrangement uses TRBV28 and TRBJ1-4, with 7 bases matching TRBD1. Per germline, CDR1 MDHEN and CDR2 SYDVKM. CDR3 length equals 15 residues. Unmatched junction bases numbered 10, after V lost 5 bases and J lost 7 bases. The CDR3 spells CASSLTGAYFEKLFF. Here the CDR3 DNA reads TGTGCCAGCAGTCTTACAGGGGCGTACTTTGAAAAACTGTTTTTT. Filled out from reference TRBV28 and TRBJ1-4, the complete variable domain reads DVKVTQSSRYLVKRTGEKVFLECVQDMDHENMFWYRQDPGLGLRLIYFSYDVKMKEKGDIPEGYSVSREKKERFSLILESASTNQTSMYLCASSLTGAYFEKLFFGSGTQLSVL.

Only one count was recorded for this clone. The V gene is TRBV6-5, the J gene TRBJ2-7, with TRBD2 as a possible D gene (5 bases). Germline V gene sequence: CDR1 MNHEY, CDR2 SVGAGI. The CDR3 is 14 residues long. V was trimmed by 5 bases and J by 5 bases, leaving 16 bases between them. CDR3 protein: CASSPRVAFNEQYF. As DNA, the CDR3 is TGTGCCAGCAGTCCCCGGGTAGCGTTCAACGAGCAGTACTTC.

V usage is TRBV2 and J usage is TRBJ1-2; 10 nucleotides match TRBD1. The CDR3 totals 14 residues. Germline V gene lookup returns CDR1 SNHLY and CDR2 FYNNEI. Trimming removed 5 bases from V and 8 bases from J; junction bases left unmatched: 8. This chain's CDR3 is CASSTGQGVEGYTF. The CDR3 nucleotides are TGTGCCAGCAGTACTGGACAGGGGGTGGAAGGCTACACCTTC.

This clone was seen just once. V is TRBV7-9 and J is TRBJ1-2; no firm D call. Trimming left V 5 bases short and J 4 bases short, with 17 bases between. Germline loops: CDR1 SEHNR, CDR2 FQNEAQ (reference sequence). The CDR3 covers 15 residues. The CDR3 DNA sequence: TGTGCCAGCAGCCGCGCAATCACAGCGCGCTATGGCTACACCTTC. Its translation: CASSRAITARYGYTF.

The chain employs TRBV7-3 and TRBJ1-1, with unresolved D. This CDR3 spans 13 amino acids. The germline V and J ends were trimmed by 4 bases and 0 bases, with 6 bases remaining between them. Germline lookup yields CDR1 SGHTA and CDR2 FQGTGA. As DNA, the CDR3 is TGTGCCAGCAGCTCAGTGATGAACACTGAAGCTTTCTTT. This codes for CASSSVMNTEAFF. Drawing the rest from reference TRBV7-3 and TRBJ1-1, the complete variable domain is GAGVSQTPSNKVTEKGKYVELRCDPISGHTALYWYRQSLGQGPEFLIYFQGTGAADDSGLPNDRFFAVRPEGSVSTLKIQRTERGDSAVYLCASSSVMNTEAFFGQGTRLTVV.

CDR3 protein: CASSARGGESPLHF. The CDR3, as DNA: TGTGCCAGCAGTGCCAGGGGTGGCGAGTCACCCCTCCACTTT. The chain couples TRBV27 to TRBJ1-6, with D perhaps TRBD1 (6 bases). Germline V gives CDR1 MNHEY, CDR2 SMNVEV (reference sequence). The V end lost 5 bases, the J end lost 10 bases, and 15 bases lay between the germline ends. The length of the CDR3 is 14 residues.

In DNA, the CDR3 is TGTGCCAGCAGAGGGGACCGCGGACACAATGAGCAGTTCTTC. This codes for CASRGDRGHNEQFF. The chain joins TRBV6-4 to TRBJ2-1; possibly TRBD1 or TRBD2 for D (5 bases each). Germline V CDR1 and CDR2: MRHNA, SNTAGT. Trimming removed 6 bases from V and 5 bases from J, with 14 bases in between. This CDR3 spans 14 amino acids.

This clone has just a few counts. The genes are TRBV2 and TRBJ1-5, with TRBD1 identical over 8 bases. The J segment lost 7 bases and the V segment lost 3 bases, leaving 8 bases of the junction unmatched. CDR3 length: 15 amino acids. Germline loops: CDR1 SNHLY, CDR2 FYNNEI. Here the CDR3 reads CASSDGQGARQPQHF. CDR3 DNA: TGTGCCAGCAGTGATGGGCAGGGGGCTCGACAGCCCCAGCATTTT.

This clone showed up just a few times. The CDR3 sequence: CASTLDRVRGYTF. CDR3 DNA: TGTGCCAGCACCCTGGACAGGGTGAGAGGCTACACCTTC. V and J are TRBV6-5 and TRBJ1-2; TRBD1 matches 8 bases. The CDR3 is made up of 13 amino acids. CDR1 and CDR2 from the germline V gene are MNHEY and SVGAGI. Trimming cost V 7 bases and J 8 bases; bases outside gene matches: 9.

The chain carries TRBV27 and TRBJ1-1; no clear D gene. The CDR3 is made up of 13 amino acids. Between the trimmed V and J ends, which lost 6 bases and 1 base, there was a span of 9 bases. Germline V gene data show CDR1 as MNHEY and CDR2 as SMNVEV (reference sequence). The CDR3 sequence is CASSRSWNTEAFF. The DNA of the CDR3 is TGTGCCAGCAGCCGATCGTGGAACACTGAAGCTTTCTTT.

The chain uses TRBV9 and TRBJ2-2, with 10 bases identical to TRBD2. Per the germline V gene, CDR1 is SGDLS and CDR2 is YYNGEE. CDR3 size: 17 residues. J lost 0 bases, V lost 4 bases, and 6 bases had no gene match. For the CDR3, the DNA is TGTGCCAGCAGCTTTCCGACTAGCGGGTCGAACACCGGGGAGCTGTTTTTT. Translating it yields CASSFPTSGSNTGELFF.

V gene TRBV5-5 combines with J gene TRBJ2-1; 12 bases are shared with TRBD2. CDR1 and CDR2 (germline): SGHKS, YYEKEE (reference sequence). V lost 1 base to trimming and J lost 5 bases; unmatched junction nucleotides: 4. This CDR3 is built from 16 residues. Here the CDR3 DNA reads TGTGCCAGCAGCTTGATGACTAGCGGGGGTCACAATGAGCAGTTCTTC. Encoded protein: CASSLMTSGGHNEQFF. Combining the CDR3 with reference TRBV5-5 and TRBJ2-1 gives the whole variable domain DAGVTQSPTHLIKTRGQQVTLRCSPISGHKSVSWYQQVLGQGPQFIFQYYEKEERGRGNFPDRFSARQFPNYSSELNVNALLLGDSALYLCASSLMTSGGHNEQFFGPGTRLTVL.

The chain combines TRBV18 with TRBJ2-2, with D unclear. The V gene lost 0 bases and the J gene lost 1 base, with 0 bases spanning the gap. This CDR3 region has 13 residues. Per the germline V gene, CDR1 is KGHSH and CDR2 is LQKENI. The CDR3 region has the DNA TGTGCCAGCTCACCACCGAACACCGGGGAGCTGTTTTTT. This gives the protein CASSPPNTGELFF.

This chain uses TRBV20-1 with TRBJ2-7; 7 bases line up with TRBD1. Germline CDR1 DFQATT, CDR2 SNEGSKA (reference sequence). The CDR3 loop spans 15 amino acids. Trimming at V came to 3 bases and at J to 0 bases, leaving 8 bases not matched to a gene. CDR3 loop: CSASEGAIPSYEQYF. CDR3 DNA: TGCAGTGCTAGTGAGGGGGCGATTCCCTCCTACGAGCAGTACTTC.

The chain links TRBV2 to TRBJ2-4; unclear D gene. The CDR3 sequence is 12 residues long. Trimming took 5 bases from V and 7 from J, leaving 9 bases between them. The germline gives CDR1 SNHLY, CDR2 FYNNEI. The DNA of the CDR3 is TGTGCCAGCAGTCCGTCGAGTAACATTCAGTACTTC. This codes for CASSPSSNIQYF.

CDR3 bases: TGTGCCAGCAGGCAGACAGGGGCGGGTGGCTACACCTTC. This sequence encodes CASRQTGAGGYTF. The rearrangement joins TRBV5-8 to TRBJ1-2, with TRBD1 identical over 8 bases. Germline V gives CDR1 SGHTS, CDR2 YDEGEE. V dropped 5 bases and J dropped 7; count of bases not matched to a gene: 7. This CDR3 has 13 residues.

The CDR3 sequence: CASSPGTPGDTQYF. The CDR3 bases are TGTGCCAGCAGCCCCGGGACACCCGGAGATACGCAGTATTTT. The chain joins TRBV9 to TRBJ2-3, with D possibly matching TRBD1 (6 bases). V lost 4 bases and J lost 5, with 14 bases in between. CDR3 size: 14 residues. CDR1 SGDLS and CDR2 YYNGEE come from the germline V gene.

In its sample, this clone was seen a few times. The rearrangement links TRBV4-2 to TRBJ1-2; D is unresolved. The CDR3 loop spans 15 amino acids. With 1 base removed from V and 2 bases from J, the gap between germline ends came to 11 bases. Germline lookup yields CDR1 LGHNA and CDR2 YNFKEQ. For the CDR3, the DNA is TGTGCCAGCAGCCAAGTAGGCCAGGAGAACTATGGCTACACCTTC. This encodes CASSQVGQENYGYTF.

DNA of the CDR3: TGTGCCAGCAGCGTAGGAGGGAGGGACAGGGCTAGCGAGCAGTACTTC. Amino acids: CASSVGGRDRASEQYF. The rearrangement joins TRBV9 to TRBJ2-7; the match to TRBD1 covers 9 bases. CDR1 and CDR2 (germline): SGDLS, YYNGEE. The trim removed 0 bases at V and 6 bases at J, leaving 10 bases unmatched. This CDR3 region has 16 residues.

The chain links TRBV7-2 to TRBJ2-5; 8 nucleotides agree with TRBD2. Looked up from germline, CDR1 is SGHTA and CDR2 is FQGNSA. Losses at the gene ends were 8 bases for V and 5 bases for J; bases not matched to a gene: 16. CDR3 length equals 16 residues. CDR3 sequence: CASRPGGAVNFETQYF. DNA for the CDR3: TGTGCCAGCCGACCGGGGGGGGCCGTGAATTTTGAGACCCAGTACTTC.

The gene calls are TRBV6-5 and TRBJ2-7; unclear D gene. CDR1 and CDR2 (germline): MNHEY, SVGAGI. V was shortened by 0 bases and J by 2 bases, with 8 bases between the two germline ends. CDR3 length: 14 amino acids. CDR3 amino acids: CASSYSHGAYEQYF. The CDR3 nucleotides are TGTGCCAGCAGTTACTCCCACGGAGCCTACGAGCAGTACTTC.

The chain is built from TRBV11-3 and TRBJ1-1, with D hard to call. Trimming stripped 2 bases from V and 3 bases from J, with 10 bases between. The CDR3 covers 14 residues. The V gene's germline CDR1 is SGHNT and CDR2 YENEEA. The CDR3 sequence: CASSLRSEYTEAFF. The CDR3 coding sequence is TGTGCCAGCAGCTTAAGGTCTGAATACACTGAAGCTTTCTTT.

CDR3: CASTLRGGSVNTEAFF. CDR3 bases: TGTGCCAGCACCCTTAGGGGGGGCTCTGTGAACACTGAAGCTTTCTTT. This chain links TRBV7-2 with TRBJ1-1, with D perhaps matching TRBD1 (6 bases). The CDR3 runs 16 residues. Deletions cut 7 bases from V and 0 bases from J, with 18 bases between. The germline CDR1 and CDR2 sequences are SGHTA and FQGNSA.

The genes are TRBV4-1 and TRBJ1-1; maybe TRBD1 (5 bases). Trimming removed 4 bases from V and 1 base from J, with 13 bases in between. The length of the CDR3 is 15 residues. CDR1 and CDR2 (germline): MGHRA, YSYEKL. The DNA for the CDR3 is TGCGCCAGCAGCCCAGGAGGGACGGGGAACACTGAAGCTTTCTTT. Its translation: CASSPGGTGNTEAFF.

The chain has TRBV12-3 or TRBV12-4 and TRBJ1-3, with D hard to call. CDR3 size: 13 residues. V lost 10 bases to trimming and J lost 2 bases, with 12 bases between them. The CDR3 protein is CAIRGGAGNTIYF. The CDR3 DNA is TGTGCCATCCGGGGAGGAGCTGGAAACACCATATATTTT.

The J gene is TRBJ2-2, the V gene TRBV28, with a weak D call TRBD1 (5 bases). The CDR3 has 16 amino acids. Germline-derived CDR1 and CDR2 are MDHEN and SYDVKM. Deletions cut 0 bases from V and 3 bases from J, with 11 bases between. CDR3 loop: CASSLWTDSDTGELFF. Here the CDR3 DNA reads TGTGCCAGCAGTTTATGGACAGACTCCGACACCGGGGAGCTGTTTTTT.

The table lists this clone with a few counts. The chain employs TRBV27 and TRBJ2-7, with 7 bases that match TRBD2. The CDR3 consists of 15 residues. Losses at the gene ends were 6 bases for V and 0 bases for J; bases not matched to a gene: 8. In germline, CDR1 is MNHEY, CDR2 SMNVEV (reference sequence). In nucleotides, the CDR3 is TGTGCCAGCAGACGCCGCGGCGGGAGCTCCTACGAGCAGTACTTC. It codes for CASRRRGGSSYEQYF.

The V call is TRBV18, the J call TRBJ2-7; 7 nucleotides align to TRBD1. With V trimmed by 4 bases and J by 1 base, 4 bases remained unmatched. CDR3 size: 14 residues. CDR1 is KGHSH and CDR2 is LQKENI in the germline V gene. This CDR3 is CASSQQGSSYEQYF. The DNA of the CDR3 is TGTGCCAGCTCACAACAGGGGTCTTCCTACGAGCAGTACTTC.

The chain employs TRBV24-1 and TRBJ2-5; TRBD1 aligns across 9 bases. The length of the CDR3 is 13 residues. V trimming: 10 bases; J trimming: 5 bases; junction bases outside the gene matches: 7. Germline V CDR1 and CDR2: KGHDR, SFDVKD. The CDR3 DNA sequence: TGTGCCACGGGACAGGGATCGTCGGAGACCCAGTACTTC. The encoded protein is CATGQGSSETQYF.

This chain connects TRBV24-1 to TRBJ2-1; 9 bases are a match to TRBD2. In germline, CDR1 is KGHDR, CDR2 SFDVKD. V dropped 5 bases and J dropped 9; count of bases not matched to a gene: 7. The CDR3 is 14 residues long. Written as DNA, the CDR3 is TGTGCCACCAGTGCGAGTAGCGGGAGAAGTGAGCAGTTCTTC. Amino acid sequence: CATSASSGRSEQFF.